One sample yielded the 2 T cell receptor beta chains listed below, sequenced in a study of T cell changes during pregnancy in multiple sclerosis. Libraries were prepared by immunoSEQ multiplex PCR; TCRdb keeps only in-frame clonotypes and omits some of them. This sample has tens of thousands of clones; around 92% occur once, and the top ten carry more than 2.5%. The sample was peripheral blood, taken in the second trimester of pregnancy. All receptors come from a female donor in good health, enrolled as a control in a pregnancy study.

The J gene is TRBJ2-3, the V gene TRBV9; no firm D call. V lost 4 bases and J lost 2, with 5 bases in between. The germline CDR1 and CDR2 sequences are SGDLS and YYNGEE. This CDR3 has 12 amino acids. The CDR3 is CASSTYTDTQYF. The CDR3 bases are TGTGCCAGCAGCACCTACACAGATACGCAGTATTTT. Filled out from reference TRBV9 and TRBJ2-3, the complete variable domain reads DSGVTQTPKHLITATGQRVTLRCSPRSGDLSVYWYQQSLDQGLQFLIQYYNGEERAKGNILERFSAQQFPDLHSELNLSSLELGDSALYFCASSTYTDTQYFGPGTRLTVL.

V and J are TRBV7-8 and TRBJ2-7, with 9 bases aligning to TRBD1. CDR3 length: 15 amino acids. V was pared by 5 bases and J by 6 bases, with 11 bases of the junction left unmatched. Germline values: CDR1 SGHVS, CDR2 FQNEAQ. CDR3 coding DNA: TGTGCCAGCAGCCAAGACCGGGACAGGGACGGCGAGCAGTACTTC. This gives the protein CASSQDRDRDGEQYF.